Below are 2 T cell receptor beta chains sequenced from a single sample in a study of blood T cell repertoires in COVID-19. Sequencing used immunoSEQ multiplex PCR; TCRdb keeps in-frame clones, though not all of them. Altogether about 120,000 clones are present, 70% to 75% being singletons, with the ten largest covering less than 6.5%. The sequenced material came from peripheral blood. The receptors stem from a man between 60 and 70 years old with acute or convalescent COVID-19.

This clone was found once. The chain is built from TRBV12-5 and TRBJ2-2, with 10 bases aligning to TRBD2. Per germline, CDR1 LGHNT and CDR2 FRNRAP. Unmatched junction bases numbered 4, after V lost 3 bases and J lost 6 bases. CDR3 length equals 15 residues. The CDR3 DNA reads as TGTGCTAGTGGTTTCTCACTAGCGGGACCCGGGGAGCTGTTTTTT. Its protein is CASGFSLAGPGELFF.

The chain joins TRBV7-2 to TRBJ2-1; 8 bases map to TRBD2. Trimming took 3 bases from V and 7 from J; bases not matched to a gene: 8. Per germline, CDR1 SGHTA and CDR2 FQGNSA. CDR3 length: 15 amino acids. Here the CDR3 DNA reads TGTGCCAGCAGCTTCACGGGGGGGGGCTCGAATGAGCAGTTCTTC. The encoded protein is CASSFTGGGSNEQFF. The whole variable domain, remainder taken from reference TRBV7-2 and TRBJ2-1, is GAGVSQSPSNKVTEKGKDVELRCDPISGHTALYWYRQSLGQGLEFLIYFQGNSAPDKSGLPSDRFSAERTGGSVSTLTIQRTQQEDSAVYLCASSFTGGGSNEQFFGPGTRLTVL.